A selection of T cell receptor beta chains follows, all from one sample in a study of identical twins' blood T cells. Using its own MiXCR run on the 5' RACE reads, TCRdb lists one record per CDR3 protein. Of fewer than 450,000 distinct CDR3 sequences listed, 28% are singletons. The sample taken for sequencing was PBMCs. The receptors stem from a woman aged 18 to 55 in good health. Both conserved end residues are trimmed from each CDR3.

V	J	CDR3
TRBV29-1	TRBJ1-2	SVGHNGYT
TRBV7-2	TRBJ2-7	ATRRDRITYEQY
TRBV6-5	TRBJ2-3	ASRSGDTQY
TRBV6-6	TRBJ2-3	ATGPLTDTQY
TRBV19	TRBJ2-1	ASSMRQSSYNEQF
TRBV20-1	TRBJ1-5	SAGPTGKYQPQH
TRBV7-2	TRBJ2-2	ASSVRDISTGELF
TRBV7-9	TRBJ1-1	ASSPGTSPEAF
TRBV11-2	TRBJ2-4	ASSTSTSDIQY
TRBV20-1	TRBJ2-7	SARSGRNEQY
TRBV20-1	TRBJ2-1	SAIPGVGSYNEQF
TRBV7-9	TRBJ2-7	ASSDKGLIHEQY
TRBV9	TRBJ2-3	ASSVDGGLDTQY
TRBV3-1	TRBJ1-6	ASSQDDGPNSPLH
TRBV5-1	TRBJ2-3	ATSAVVGDTQY
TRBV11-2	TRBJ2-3	ASSRDPSTDTQY
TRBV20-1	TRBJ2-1	SARDSRSSYNEQF
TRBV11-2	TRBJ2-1	ASSLRDRVGVNEQF
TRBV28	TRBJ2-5	ASSRRQVVWETQY
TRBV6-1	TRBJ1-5	ASSLRQLVYGYSNQPQH
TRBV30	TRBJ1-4	AWSEGQGVEKLF
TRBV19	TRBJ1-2	ASSLREDYGYT
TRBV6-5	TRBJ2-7	ASRQPGTSGSKNEQY
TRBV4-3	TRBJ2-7	ASSQGQGIYEQY
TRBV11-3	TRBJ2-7	ASSLGFGTLQY
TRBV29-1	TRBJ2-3	PGSRFSTDTQY
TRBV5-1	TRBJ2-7	ASSLAGSLGLYEQY
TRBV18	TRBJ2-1	ASSLAEDLKRSSYNEQF
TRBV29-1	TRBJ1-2	SVEAGQARGGYT
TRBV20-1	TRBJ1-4	SARRVANEKLF
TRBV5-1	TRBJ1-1	ASSWDRAVAEAF
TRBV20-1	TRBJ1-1	SASPSQMNTEAF
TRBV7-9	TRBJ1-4	ASSPRDSEYEKLF
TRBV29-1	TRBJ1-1	SVWGGGEAF
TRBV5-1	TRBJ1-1	ASSLGGEDRPF
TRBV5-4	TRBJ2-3	ASSPDGTGPSTDTQY
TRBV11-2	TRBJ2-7	ASSLSGREQY
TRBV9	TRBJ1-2	ASSAGSDNYGYT
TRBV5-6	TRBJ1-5	ASSLFWVLDQPQH
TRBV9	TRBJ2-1	ASSSLAGQYNEQF
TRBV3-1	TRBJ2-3	ASSQVVEAQY